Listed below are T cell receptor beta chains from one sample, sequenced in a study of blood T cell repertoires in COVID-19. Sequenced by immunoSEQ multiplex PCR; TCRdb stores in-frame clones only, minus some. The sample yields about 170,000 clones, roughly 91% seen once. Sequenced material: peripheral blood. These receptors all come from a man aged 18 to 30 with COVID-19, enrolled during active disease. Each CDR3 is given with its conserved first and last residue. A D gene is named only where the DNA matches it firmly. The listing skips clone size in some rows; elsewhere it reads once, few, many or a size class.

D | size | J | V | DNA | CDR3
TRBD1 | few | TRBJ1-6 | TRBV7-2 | TGTGCCAGCAGCTCCCGGGGAGGGACAGGGAACTCACCCCTCCACTTT | CASSSRGGTGNSPLHF
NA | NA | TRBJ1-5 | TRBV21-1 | TGTGCCAGCAGCAAAGACAGAACTGGTTTTAGCAATCAGCCCCAGCATTTT | CASSKDRTGFSNQPQHF
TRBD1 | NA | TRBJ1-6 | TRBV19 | TGTGCCAGCCAGGACAGGGGAATCTCACCCCTCCACTTT | CASQDRGISPLHF
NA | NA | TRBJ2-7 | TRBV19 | TGTGCCAGTAGTATAGATCAGCGGTCCTCCTACGAGCAGTACTTC | CASSIDQRSSYEQYF
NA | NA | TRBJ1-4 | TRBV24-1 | TGTGCCGACATACAGGAACCCACTAATGAAAAACTGTTTTTT | CADIQEPTNEKLFF
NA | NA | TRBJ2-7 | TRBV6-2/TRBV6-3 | TGTGCCAGCAGTTACTCGAAGGCCCCCCCCCGACAGGTTATCTCCTACGAGCAGTACTTC | CASSYSKAPPRQVISYEQYF
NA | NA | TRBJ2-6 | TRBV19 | TGTGCCGCTTCCTCACAGCAATACACCTCTGGGGCCAACGTCCTGACTTTC | CAASSQQYTSGANVLTF
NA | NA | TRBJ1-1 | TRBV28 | TGTGCCAGCAGAAAACTTGTCACACAGATCATGAACACTGAAGCTTTCTTT | CASRKLVTQIMNTEAFF
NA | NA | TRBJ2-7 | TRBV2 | TGTGCCAGCAGTGTTGACAGCCCATTAAATTACGAGCAGTACTTC | CASSVDSPLNYEQYF
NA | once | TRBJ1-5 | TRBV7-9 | TGTGCCAGCAGCGGGGGCAAAGGGGGACGGGGCAATCAGCCCCAGCATTTT | CASSGGKGGRGNQPQHF
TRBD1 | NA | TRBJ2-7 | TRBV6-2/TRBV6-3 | TGTGCCAGCAGTCGGACAGGGGGCATCTACGAGCAGTACTTC | CASSRTGGIYEQYF
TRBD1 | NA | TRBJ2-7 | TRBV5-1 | TGCGCCAGCACCGACAGGGGGCACTACGAGCAGTACTTC | CASTDRGHYEQYF
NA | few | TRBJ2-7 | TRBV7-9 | TGTGCCAGCAGCTTAGTAGACAGGAGCTACGAGCAGTACTTC | CASSLVDRSYEQYF
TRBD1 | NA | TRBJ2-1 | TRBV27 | TGTGCCAGCAGTACCACAGGGGGCTGGCAGTTCTTC | CASSTTGGWQFF
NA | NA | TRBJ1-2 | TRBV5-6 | TGTGCCAGCAGCTCCTACAGGGTCGGTGGCTACACCTTC | CASSSYRVGGYTF
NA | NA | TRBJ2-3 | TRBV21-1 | TGTGCCAGCAGCAAGAGAGTGGTCCGGCGGGATGGGGGCACAGATACGCAGTATTTT | CASSKRVVRRDGGTDTQYF
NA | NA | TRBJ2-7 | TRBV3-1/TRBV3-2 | TGTGCCAGCAGCCGGAGTGGAAGATACGAGCAGTACTTC | CASSRSGRYEQYF
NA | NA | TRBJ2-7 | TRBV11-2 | TGTGCCAGCAGCTCAGGGGCAGGGTACGAGCAGTACTTC | CASSSGAGYEQYF
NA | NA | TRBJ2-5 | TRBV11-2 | TGTGCCAGCAGCTTAGGGACAGTCCAAGAGACCCAGTACTTC | CASSLGTVQETQYF
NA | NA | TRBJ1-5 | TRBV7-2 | TGTGCCAGCAGCCCATCAAGGGGAGGGAATAATCAGCCCCAGCATTTT | CASSPSRGGNNQPQHF
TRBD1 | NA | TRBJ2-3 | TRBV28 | TGTGCCAGCAGTATCACAGGGGTCACAGATACGCAGTATTTT | CASSITGVTDTQYF
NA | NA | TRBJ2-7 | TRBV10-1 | TGCGCCGCCGGAAACCGTGGAGGGGACCACTACGAGCAGTACTTC | CAAGNRGGDHYEQYF
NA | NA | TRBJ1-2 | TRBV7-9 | TGTGCCAGCAGCTTTGCGCAGGATGGTATATTGACCTTC | CASSFAQDGILTF
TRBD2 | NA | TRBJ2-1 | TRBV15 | TGTGCCACCAGCAGCGGGGGCATCCGCCTGTATAGCGGGAGGGCCGACAATGAGCAGTTCTTC | CATSSGGIRLYSGRADNEQFF
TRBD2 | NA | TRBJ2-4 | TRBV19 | TGTGCCAGTAGTGATACCGGTAGCGGGAGGGTCAAAAACATTCAGTACTTC | CASSDTGSGRVKNIQYF
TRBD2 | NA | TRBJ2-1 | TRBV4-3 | TGCGCCAGCAGCCAAGAGGCTAGCGGGTATTACAATGAGCAGTTCTTC | CASSQEASGYYNEQFF
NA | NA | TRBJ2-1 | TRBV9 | TGTGCCAGCAGCGTAGGGGGGTTAGCGGTCCCCACCTACAATGAGCAGTTCTTC | CASSVGGLAVPTYNEQFF
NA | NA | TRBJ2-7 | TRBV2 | TGTGCCAGCAGTGAAGTATCGGGTCGGAACTACGAGCAGTACTTC | CASSEVSGRNYEQYF
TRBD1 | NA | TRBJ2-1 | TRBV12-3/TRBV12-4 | TGTGCCAGCATAAGACAGGGATACAATGAGCAGTTCTTC | CASIRQGYNEQFF
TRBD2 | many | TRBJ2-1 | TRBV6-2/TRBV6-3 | TGTGCCAGCAGCCCCCCAAGGGGAGGGAGGACCTACAATGAGCAGTTCTTC | CASSPPRGGRTYNEQFF
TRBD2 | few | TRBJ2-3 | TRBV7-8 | TGTGCCAGCAGCCTAGGACTAGCGGGAGAGGGAGATACGCAGTATTTT | CASSLGLAGEGDTQYF
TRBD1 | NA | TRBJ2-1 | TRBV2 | TGTGCCAGCAGGGGACAGGGGGTTGAGCAGTTCTTC | CASRGQGVEQFF
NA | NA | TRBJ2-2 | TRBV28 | TGTGCCAGCAGTTTCCTATTGGGTGGTCAGGGGAAGGACACCGGGGAGCTGTTTTTT | CASSFLLGGQGKDTGELFF
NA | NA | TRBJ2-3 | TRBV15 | TGTGCCACCAGCAGAGAGCTCGGCGGAAGCACAGATACGCAGTATTTT | CATSRELGGSTDTQYF
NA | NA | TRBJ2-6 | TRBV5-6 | TGTGCCAGCAGTCCAGACAGGCCAGGGATCTCTGGGGCCAACGTCCTGACTTTC | CASSPDRPGISGANVLTF
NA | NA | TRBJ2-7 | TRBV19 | TGTGCCAGTAGTATAGTAGGAGCCCACTCCTACGAGCAGTACTTC | CASSIVGAHSYEQYF
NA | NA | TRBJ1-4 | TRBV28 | TGTGCCAGCAGTTTATTGGCCAGGGGTAATGAAAAACTGTTTTTT | CASSLLARGNEKLFF
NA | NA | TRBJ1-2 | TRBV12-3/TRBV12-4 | TGTGCCAGCAGTTTCCAGAACTATGGCTACACCTTC | CASSFQNYGYTF
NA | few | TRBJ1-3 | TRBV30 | TGTGCCTGGAGGTGGGGCAGGGGAAGGAACACCATATATTTT | CAWRWGRGRNTIYF
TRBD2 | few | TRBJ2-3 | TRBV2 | TGTGCCAGCAGTGAGGTGCTAGCGGGAGGGCCGCAGACAGATACGCAGTATTTT | CASSEVLAGGPQTDTQYF
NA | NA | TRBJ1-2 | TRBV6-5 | TGTGCCAGCAGTTACTCGGCGGGTCTCTATGGCTACACCTTC | CASSYSAGLYGYTF
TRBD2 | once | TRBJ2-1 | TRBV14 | TGTGCCAGCAGCCATTACGGACGGGGACTAAGCTACAATGAGCAGTTCTTC | CASSHYGRGLSYNEQFF
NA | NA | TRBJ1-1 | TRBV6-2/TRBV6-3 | TGTGCCAGCAGTCCCATATGGGGCAGGAACACTGAAGCTTTCTTT | CASSPIWGRNTEAFF
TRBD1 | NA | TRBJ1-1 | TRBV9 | TGTGCCAGCAGCCCGGGACAGTCCCTTATGAACACTGAAGCTTTCTTT | CASSPGQSLMNTEAFF
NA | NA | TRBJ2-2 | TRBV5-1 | TGCGCCAGCAACCCTTCGGACACCGGGGAGCTGTTTTTT | CASNPSDTGELFF
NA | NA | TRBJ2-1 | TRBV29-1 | TGCAGCGCTAACAGGGCTCGGGAGCAGTTCTTC | CSANRAREQFF
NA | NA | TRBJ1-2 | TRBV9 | TGTGCCAGCAGCGTAGAACAGGGTGTGGGCTACACCTTC | CASSVEQGVGYTF
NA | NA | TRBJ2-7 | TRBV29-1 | TGCAGCGTCATAGGGGTTTTGCGGGAGCAGTACTTC | CSVIGVLREQYF
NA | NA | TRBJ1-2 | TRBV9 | TGTGCCAGCAGCGTAGCGAGCGATTATGGCTACACCTTC | CASSVASDYGYTF
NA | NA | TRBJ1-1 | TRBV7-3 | TGTGCCAGCAGCCTTCTGGGGGGTGACACTGAAGCTTTCTTT | CASSLLGGDTEAFF
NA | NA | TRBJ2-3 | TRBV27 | TGTGCCAGCAGTCCCTATCTGGGCATCCGGACAGATACGCAGTATTTT | CASSPYLGIRTDTQYF
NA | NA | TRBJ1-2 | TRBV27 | TGTGCCAGCGCTACTCAGGTAGAAAGATCCTATGATGGCTACACCTTC | CASATQVERSYDGYTF
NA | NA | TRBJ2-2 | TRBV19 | TGTGCCAGTAGTCTAGGCGCCGGGGAGCTGTTTTTT | CASSLGAGELFF
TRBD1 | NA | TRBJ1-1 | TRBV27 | TGTGCCAGCAGTTTAAAACAGGGGGCGGACACTGAAGCTTTCTTT | CASSLKQGADTEAFF
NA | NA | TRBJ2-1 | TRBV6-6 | TGTGCCAGCAGTGACCCGAGACAGCTCAATGAGCAGTTCTTC | CASSDPRQLNEQFF
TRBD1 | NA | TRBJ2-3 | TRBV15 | TGTGCCACCAGCAGGCGACAGGGCGGGCCAGATACGCAGTATTTT | CATSRRQGGPDTQYF